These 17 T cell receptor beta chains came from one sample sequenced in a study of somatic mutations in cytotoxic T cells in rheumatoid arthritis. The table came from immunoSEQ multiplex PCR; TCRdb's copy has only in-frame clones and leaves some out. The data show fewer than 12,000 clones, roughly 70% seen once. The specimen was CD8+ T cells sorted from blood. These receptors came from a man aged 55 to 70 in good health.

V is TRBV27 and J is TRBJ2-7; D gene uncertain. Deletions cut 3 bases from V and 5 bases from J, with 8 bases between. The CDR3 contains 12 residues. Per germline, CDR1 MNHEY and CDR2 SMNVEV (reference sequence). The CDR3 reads CASSFGEDEQYF. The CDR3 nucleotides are TGTGCCAGCAGTTTCGGAGAGGACGAGCAGTACTTC.

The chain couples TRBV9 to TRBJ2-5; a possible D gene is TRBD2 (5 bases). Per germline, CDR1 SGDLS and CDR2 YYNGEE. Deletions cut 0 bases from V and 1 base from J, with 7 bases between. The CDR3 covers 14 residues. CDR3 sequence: CASSVGGAQETQYF. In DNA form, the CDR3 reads TGTGCCAGCAGCGTAGGGGGAGCCCAAGAGACCCAGTACTTC. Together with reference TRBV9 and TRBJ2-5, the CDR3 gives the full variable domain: DSGVTQTPKHLITATGQRVTLRCSPRSGDLSVYWYQQSLDQGLQFLIQYYNGEERAKGNILERFSAQQFPDLHSELNLSSLELGDSALYFCASSVGGAQETQYFGPGTRLLVL.

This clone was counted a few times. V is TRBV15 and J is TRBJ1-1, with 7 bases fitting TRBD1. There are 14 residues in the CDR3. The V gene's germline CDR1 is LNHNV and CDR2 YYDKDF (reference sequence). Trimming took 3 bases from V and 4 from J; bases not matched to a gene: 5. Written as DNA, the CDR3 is TGTGCCACCAGCAGCTTAGGGGGCGGCACTGAAGCTTTCTTT. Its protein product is CATSSLGGGTEAFF.

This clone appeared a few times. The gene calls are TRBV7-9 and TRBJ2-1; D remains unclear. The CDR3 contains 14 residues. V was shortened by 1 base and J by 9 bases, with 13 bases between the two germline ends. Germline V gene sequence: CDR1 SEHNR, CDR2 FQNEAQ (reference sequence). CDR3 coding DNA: TGTGCCAGCAGCTTAGTGGTCGGCCGACCTGAGCAGTTCTTC. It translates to CASSLVVGRPEQFF.

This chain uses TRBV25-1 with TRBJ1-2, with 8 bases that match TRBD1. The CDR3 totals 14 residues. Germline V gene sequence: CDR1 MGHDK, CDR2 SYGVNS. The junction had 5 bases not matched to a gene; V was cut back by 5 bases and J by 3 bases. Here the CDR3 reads CASSPTGDDYGYTF. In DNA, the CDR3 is TGTGCCAGCAGTCCGACAGGGGACGACTATGGCTACACCTTC.

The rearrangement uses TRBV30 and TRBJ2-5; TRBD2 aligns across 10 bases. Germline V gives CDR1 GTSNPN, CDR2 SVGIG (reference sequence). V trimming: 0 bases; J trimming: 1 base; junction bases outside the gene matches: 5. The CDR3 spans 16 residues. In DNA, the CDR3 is TGTGCCTGGAGTGTCTCTAGCGGGGGCTTCCAAGAGACCCAGTACTTC. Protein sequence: CAWSVSSGGFQETQYF.

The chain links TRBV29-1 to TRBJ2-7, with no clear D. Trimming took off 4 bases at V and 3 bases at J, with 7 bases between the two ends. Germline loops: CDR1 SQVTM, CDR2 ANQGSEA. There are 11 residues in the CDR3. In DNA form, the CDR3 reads TGCAGCGTTGTTGAGGTCTACGAGCAGTACTTC. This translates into CSVVEVYEQYF.

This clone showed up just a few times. CDR3 residues: CASSLMGKLFF. The CDR3 DNA sequence: TGTGCCAGCAGCCTTATGGGAAAACTGTTTTTT. The V gene is TRBV28, the J gene TRBJ1-4; D unclear. V dropped 6 bases and J dropped 10 bases, with 9 bases sitting between them. This CDR3 region has 11 residues. The V gene's germline CDR1 is MDHEN and CDR2 SYDVKM.

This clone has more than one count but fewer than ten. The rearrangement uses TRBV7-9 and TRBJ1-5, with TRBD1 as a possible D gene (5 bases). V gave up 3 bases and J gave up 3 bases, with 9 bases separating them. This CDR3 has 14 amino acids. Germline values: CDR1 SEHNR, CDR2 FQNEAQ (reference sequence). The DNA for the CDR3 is TGTGCCAGCAGCTTTGGGACGGACAATCAGCCCCAGCATTTT. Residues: CASSFGTDNQPQHF. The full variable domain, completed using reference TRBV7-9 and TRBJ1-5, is DTGVSQNPRHKITKRGQNVTFRCDPISEHNRLYWYRQTLGQGPEFLTYFQNEAQLEKSRLLSDRFSAERPKGSFSTLEIQRTEQGDSAMYLCASSFGTDNQPQHFGDGTRLSIL.

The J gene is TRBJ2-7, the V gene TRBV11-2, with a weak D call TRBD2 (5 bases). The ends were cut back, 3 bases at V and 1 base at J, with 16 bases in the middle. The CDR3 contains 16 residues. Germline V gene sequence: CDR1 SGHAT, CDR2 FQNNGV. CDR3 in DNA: TGTGCCAGCAGCTTCGGGATAGGGCAGGAGTCCTACGAGCAGTACTTC. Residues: CASSFGIGQESYEQYF.

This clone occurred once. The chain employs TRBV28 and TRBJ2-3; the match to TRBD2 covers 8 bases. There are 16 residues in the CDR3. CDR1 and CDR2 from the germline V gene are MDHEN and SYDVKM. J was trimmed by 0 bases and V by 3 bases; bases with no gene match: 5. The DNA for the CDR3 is TGTGCCAGCAGTTTGTTTAGCGGGGCTAGCACAGATACGCAGTATTTT. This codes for CASSLFSGASTDTQYF. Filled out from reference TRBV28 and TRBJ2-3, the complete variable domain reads DVKVTQSSRYLVKRTGEKVFLECVQDMDHENMFWYRQDPGLGLRLIYFSYDVKMKEKGDIPEGYSVSREKKERFSLILESASTNQTSMYLCASSLFSGASTDTQYFGPGTRLTVL.

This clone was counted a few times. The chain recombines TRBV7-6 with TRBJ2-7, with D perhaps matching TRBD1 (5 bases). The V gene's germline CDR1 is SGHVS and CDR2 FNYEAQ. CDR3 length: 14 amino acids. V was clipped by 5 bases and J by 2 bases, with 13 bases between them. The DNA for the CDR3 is TGTGCCAGCAGCCCAGTGACAGCCACCTACGAGCAGTACTTC. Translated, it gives CASSPVTATYEQYF.

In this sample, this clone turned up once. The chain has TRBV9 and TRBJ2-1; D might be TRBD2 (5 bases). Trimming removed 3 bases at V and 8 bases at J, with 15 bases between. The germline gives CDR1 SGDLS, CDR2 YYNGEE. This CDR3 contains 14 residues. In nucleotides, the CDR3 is TGTGCCAGCAGCGATCAGGACTCCGGCGATGAGCAGTTCTTC. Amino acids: CASSDQDSGDEQFF.

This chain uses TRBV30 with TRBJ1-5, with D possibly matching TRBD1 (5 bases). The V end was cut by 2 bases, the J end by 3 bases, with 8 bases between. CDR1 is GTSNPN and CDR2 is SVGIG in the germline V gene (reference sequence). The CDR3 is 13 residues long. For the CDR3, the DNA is TGTGCCTGGAGTTCGGACATCAATCAGCCCCAGCATTTT. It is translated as CAWSSDINQPQHF.

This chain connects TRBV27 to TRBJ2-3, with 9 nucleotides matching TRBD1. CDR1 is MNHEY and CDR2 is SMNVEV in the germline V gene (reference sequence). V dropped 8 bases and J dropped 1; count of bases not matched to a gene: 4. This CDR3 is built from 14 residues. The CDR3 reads CASEDRGRTDTQYF. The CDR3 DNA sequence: TGTGCCAGCGAGGACAGGGGCCGCACAGATACGCAGTATTTT.

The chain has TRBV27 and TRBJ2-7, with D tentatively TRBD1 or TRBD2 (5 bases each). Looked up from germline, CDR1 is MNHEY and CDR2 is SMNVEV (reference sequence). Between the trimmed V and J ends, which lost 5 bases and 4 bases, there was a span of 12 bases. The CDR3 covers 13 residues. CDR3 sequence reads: CASSVTWGYEQYF. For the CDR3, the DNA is TGTGCCAGCAGTGTGACCTGGGGGTACGAGCAGTACTTC.

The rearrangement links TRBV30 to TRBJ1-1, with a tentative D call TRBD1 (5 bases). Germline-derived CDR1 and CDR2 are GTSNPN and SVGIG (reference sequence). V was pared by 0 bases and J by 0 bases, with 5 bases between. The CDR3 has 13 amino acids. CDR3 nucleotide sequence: TGTGCCTGGAGTGTGGGGGTGAACACTGAAGCTTTCTTT. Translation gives CAWSVGVNTEAFF.